Each of the 30 T cell receptor beta chains below was sequenced from the same sample in a study of blood T cell repertoires in COVID-19. The method was immunoSEQ multiplex PCR; TCRdb's version includes in-frame clones alone and lacks a portion of them. In the table there are under 45,000 clones, 80% to 90% of which are singletons. The sequenced sample was peripheral blood. These receptors were obtained from a man aged 40-50 years with COVID-19, enrolled during active disease.

The chain combines TRBV10-1 with TRBJ1-5, with TRBD1 as a possible D gene (5 bases). Per germline, CDR1 WNHNN and CDR2 SYGVQD (reference sequence). The CDR3 runs to 15 residues. Trimming removed 7 bases at V and 0 bases at J, with 13 bases between. CDR3 sequence (DNA): TGCGCCAGCATGCTAGACAGAAATAGCAATCAGCCCCAGCATTTT. As protein: CASMLDRNSNQPQHF.

The chain has TRBV4-1 and TRBJ2-7, with D maybe TRBD2 (5 bases). Deletions cut 8 bases from V and 1 base from J, with 12 bases between. CDR3 length: 13 residues. Germline V CDR1 and CDR2: MGHRA, YSYEKL. CDR3 in DNA: TGCGCCAGCGCTTCGGGGTTTTCCTACGAGCAGTACTTC. Translation gives CASASGFSYEQYF.

This chain connects TRBV6-6 to TRBJ2-7, with 9 positions matching TRBD1. Unmatched junction bases numbered 1, after V lost 4 bases and J lost 3 bases. The germline V gene has CDR1 MNHNY and CDR2 SVGAGI (reference sequence). This CDR3 is built from 13 residues. This CDR3 reads CASSLDRGYEQYF. The CDR3 nucleotides read TGTGCCAGCAGTTTGGACAGGGGCTACGAGCAGTACTTC.

This clone was detected only once. The rearrangement uses TRBV7-9 and TRBJ2-1, with 8 bases matching TRBD1. CDR1 SEHNR and CDR2 FQNEAQ come from the germline V gene (reference sequence). V shed 4 bases, J shed 5 bases, and the junction held 4 bases outside the gene matches. This CDR3 region has 14 residues. The CDR3: CASSSQGADNEQFF. In DNA form, the CDR3 reads TGTGCCAGCAGCTCCCAGGGGGCCGACAATGAGCAGTTCTTC.

The genes are TRBV21-1 and TRBJ2-7; the table's D call, TRBD2, was not checked against the DNA. TRBV21-1 is termed a pseudogene. The length of the CDR3 is 19 residues. The chain's CDR3 is CAPGRASSGPGPGSYEQYF. CDR3 nucleotide sequence: TGTGCCCCCGGTAGGGCCTCTAGCGGCCCGGGACCTGGGAGCTACGAGCAGTACTTC.

The CDR3 DNA reads TGTGCCAGCAGTGGGGGACTAGCGGGAGGCCCCGAGCAGTACTTC. Its protein is CASSGGLAGGPEQYF. This sequence joins TRBV27 and TRBJ2-7, with 15 bases identical to TRBD2. Germline CDR1 reads MNHEY; CDR2 reads SMNVEV (reference sequence). The CDR3 has 15 residues. Trimming took 5 bases from V and 6 from J; bases not matched to a gene: 5.

The chain combines TRBV7-6 with TRBJ2-1; 8 bases are shared with TRBD2. The CDR3 contains 16 residues. V was clipped by 5 bases and J by 2 bases; unmatched bases: 8. Germline CDR1 SGHVS, CDR2 FNYEAQ. The CDR3 DNA reads TGTGCCAGCAGCCCCAGCGGGAGTGGGGCCTACAATGAGCAGTTCTTC. It specifies CASSPSGSGAYNEQFF.

This chain joins TRBV5-5 and TRBJ2-5; no definite D call. CDR1 and CDR2 from the germline V gene are SGHKS and YYEKEE (reference sequence). The V gene lost 5 bases and the J gene lost 5 bases, with 7 bases spanning the gap. The CDR3 sequence is 11 residues long. CDR3 DNA sequence: TGTGCCAGCAGACTGAGGGAGACCCAGTACTTC. Amino acids: CASRLRETQYF.

V gene TRBV6-1 combines with J gene TRBJ2-5, with a weak D call TRBD1 (5 bases). Trimming removed 2 bases at V and 4 bases at J, with 14 bases between. Germline-derived CDR1 and CDR2 are MNHNS and SASEGT. CDR3 length: 15 residues. The CDR3 sequence is CASSELRQPAETQYF. The CDR3 bases are TGTGCCAGCAGTGAATTAAGACAGCCAGCAGAGACCCAGTACTTC.

This clone showed up just once. CDR3 region: CASSYSTGGYTF. The CDR3 DNA is TGTGCCAGCAGTTATTCCACAGGAGGCTACACCTTC. V is TRBV25-1 and J is TRBJ1-2; D is perhaps TRBD1 (5 bases). V was shortened by 5 bases and J by 8 bases, with 12 bases between the two germline ends. The CDR3 contains 12 residues. The germline V gene has CDR1 MGHDK and CDR2 SYGVNS.

The V gene is TRBV2, the J gene TRBJ2-2; 8 nucleotides line up with TRBD2. Germline values: CDR1 SNHLY, CDR2 FYNNEI. V was pared by 7 bases and J by 4 bases, with 8 bases of the junction left unmatched. The CDR3 has 15 residues. The CDR3: CASTPSGGRTGELFF. CDR3 DNA sequence: TGTGCCAGCACCCCCAGCGGGGGACGCACCGGGGAGCTGTTTTTT.

This clone was detected only a few times. Here the CDR3 DNA reads TGTGCCAGCAGACCTAACGTGGCCCAGAGGGTGAACACTGAAGCTTTCTTT. Protein: CASRPNVAQRVNTEAFF. V is TRBV5-8 and J is TRBJ1-1; unclear D gene. The CDR3 extends over 17 amino acids. Per germline, CDR1 SGHTS and CDR2 YDEGEE. The V end was cut by 5 bases, the J end by 0 bases, with 20 bases between.

This clone has only one observation. The chain's CDR3 is CASSYMPNTEAFF. For the CDR3, the DNA is TGTGCCAGTAGTTACATGCCGAACACTGAAGCTTTCTTT. The rearrangement joins TRBV19 to TRBJ1-1; no definite D call. Germline CDR1 reads LNHDA; CDR2 reads SQIVND (reference sequence). V was clipped by 5 bases and J by 1 base, with 8 bases between them. There are 13 residues in the CDR3.

The chain links TRBV24-1 to TRBJ2-3, with D possibly matching TRBD2 (5 bases). The CDR3 length is 18 residues. Trimming left V 3 bases short and J 0 bases short, with 18 bases between. The germline CDR1 and CDR2 sequences are KGHDR and SFDVKD. The CDR3 DNA sequence: TGTGCCACCAGTGATCCTTCTTTTGTGGGAGAAAGCACAGATACGCAGTATTTT. This translates into CATSDPSFVGESTDTQYF.

The chain combines TRBV18 with TRBJ2-7; D may be TRBD2 (6 bases). V dropped 0 bases and J dropped 2 bases, with 8 bases sitting between them. Per germline, CDR1 KGHSH and CDR2 LQKENI. The CDR3 length is 14 residues. The CDR3 nucleotides are TGTGCCAGCTCACCACCGGGACTGACCTACGAGCAGTACTTC. It yields the protein CASSPPGLTYEQYF.

The rearrangement joins TRBV5-1 to TRBJ2-2, with 10 bases identical to TRBD2. The V segment lost 3 bases and the J segment 5 bases; nucleotides outside the gene matches: 4. CDR1 and CDR2 from the germline V gene are SGHRS and YFSETQ. The CDR3 spans 15 residues. The CDR3 DNA follows: TGCGCCAGCAGCTCTAGCGGGAGAGGGACCGGGGAGCTGTTTTTT. The encoded protein is CASSSSGRGTGELFF.

The chain couples TRBV19 to TRBJ2-3, with 9 positions matching TRBD2. Germline V gene lookup returns CDR1 LNHDA and CDR2 SQIVND (reference sequence). V was pared by 7 bases and J by 3 bases, with 11 bases of the junction left unmatched. CDR3 length: 16 residues. The CDR3 DNA sequence: TGTGCCAGTAACGTTGGTAGCGGGAGTAGGACAGATACGCAGTATTTT. Protein product: CASNVGSGSRTDTQYF.

The chain links TRBV28 to TRBJ2-3, with 8 nucleotides matching TRBD2. V shed 3 bases and J 3 bases; nucleotides not matched to a gene: 2. The length of the CDR3 is 14 residues. Germline loops: CDR1 MDHEN, CDR2 SYDVKM. The DNA for the CDR3 is TGTGCCAGCAGTTTTGTAGCGGGGACAGATACGCAGTATTTT. Amino acids: CASSFVAGTDTQYF. Full variable domain (remainder filled in from reference TRBV28 and TRBJ2-3): DVKVTQSSRYLVKRTGEKVFLECVQDMDHENMFWYRQDPGLGLRLIYFSYDVKMKEKGDIPEGYSVSREKKERFSLILESASTNQTSMYLCASSFVAGTDTQYFGPGTRLTVL.

The gene calls are TRBV7-2 and TRBJ1-1, with 10 bases identical to TRBD1. This CDR3 has 15 residues. The germline V gene encodes CDR1 SGHTA and CDR2 FQGNSA. The trim removed 5 bases at V and 2 bases at J, leaving 5 bases unmatched. In nucleotides, the CDR3 is TGTGCCAGCAGCCTGGAGACAGGGGGCAACACTGAAGCTTTCTTT. Its protein is CASSLETGGNTEAFF.

The chain uses TRBV19 and TRBJ2-2; D perhaps matches TRBD2 (5 bases). This CDR3 region has 15 residues. V was pared by 4 bases and J by 4 bases, with 13 bases between. Germline assignment: CDR1 LNHDA and CDR2 SQIVND (reference sequence). CDR3 nucleotides: TGTGCCAGTAGTAGTCGCGGGCGCAGCACCGGGGAGCTGTTTTTT. Residues: CASSSRGRSTGELFF.

This chain links TRBV30 with TRBJ1-1; D not resolved. With 2 bases removed from V and 8 bases from J, the gap between germline ends came to 9 bases. The CDR3 totals 11 residues. Germline CDR1 reads GTSNPN; CDR2 reads SVGIG (reference sequence). In DNA form, the CDR3 reads TGTGCCTGGAGTACTCTCGGGGAAGCTTTCTTT. This translates into CAWSTLGEAFF.

This sequence joins TRBV19 and TRBJ2-3; 9 nucleotides agree with TRBD1. This CDR3 is 17 amino acids long. The ends lost 10 bases at V and 3 bases at J; junction bases unmatched: 17. Germline CDR1 reads LNHDA; CDR2 reads SQIVND (reference sequence). CDR3 nucleotides: TGTGCCACGAAGGGCCCTCCGGGACAGGGAGGGACAGATACGCAGTATTTT. Protein product: CATKGPPGQGGTDTQYF.

V and J are TRBV11-2 and TRBJ1-1; D not resolved. The CDR3 consists of 12 residues. The V gene lost 5 bases and the J gene lost 5 bases, with 9 bases spanning the gap. The germline V gene has CDR1 SGHAT and CDR2 FQNNGV. The CDR3 is CASSQIFTEAFF. The CDR3 bases are TGTGCCAGCAGCCAGATTTTTACTGAAGCTTTCTTT.

This clone is a singleton in its sample. The chain couples TRBV6-5 to TRBJ1-4, with unresolved D. Germline V lookup: CDR1 MNHEY, CDR2 SVGAGI. The CDR3 consists of 15 residues. V lost 7 bases to trimming and J lost 0 bases, with 12 bases between them. The CDR3 coding sequence is TGTGCCAGCACTCCGGGCGGGCCAACTAATGAAAAACTGTTTTTT. Its translation: CASTPGGPTNEKLFF.

The chain links TRBV3-1 (or the pseudogene TRBV3-2) to TRBJ2-4, with TRBD2 as a possible D gene (6 bases). CDR1 and CDR2 (germline): LGHDT, YNNKEL (reference sequence). CDR3 length: 14 amino acids. V was cut by 3 bases and J by 0 bases, with 6 bases left in between. The CDR3 DNA reads as TGTGCCAGCAGCCAGGGACTAGCCAAAAACATTCAGTACTTC. Translation: CASSQGLAKNIQYF.

For this clone: The identical CDR3 is also encoded by other nucleotide sequences in the sample. The chain joins TRBV29-1 to TRBJ2-4; 9 nucleotides align to TRBD1. The germline gives CDR1 SQVTM, CDR2 ANQGSEA. The CDR3 runs to 17 residues. CDR3 sequence reads: CSAPGQGPVGAKNIQYF. The CDR3 DNA is TGCAGTGCACCGGGACAGGGCCCGGTTGGAGCCAAAAACATTCAGTACTTC.

The sample holds a few counts of this clone. This sequence joins TRBV4-2 and TRBJ2-7, with TRBD1 matching 8 bases. CDR1 is LGHNA and CDR2 is YNFKEQ in the germline V gene. V shed 3 bases, J shed 5 bases, and the junction held 9 bases outside the gene matches. This CDR3 comprises 15 residues. The CDR3 coding sequence is TGTGCCAGCAGCCAGGGACAGGAGGCTCGGGACGAGCAGTACTTC. This gives the protein CASSQGQEARDEQYF.

CDR3 residues: CAWSVGAGVYNEQFF. The CDR3 DNA sequence: TGTGCCTGGAGTGTAGGGGCGGGAGTGTACAATGAGCAGTTCTTC. This chain links TRBV30 with TRBJ2-1, with 7 bases aligning to TRBD2. With V trimmed by 0 bases and J by 4 bases, 6 bases remained unmatched. Looked up from germline, CDR1 is GTSNPN and CDR2 is SVGIG (reference sequence). The CDR3 is 15 amino acids.

The chain recombines TRBV28 with TRBJ1-2; 8 bases fit TRBD1. Per the germline V gene, CDR1 is MDHEN and CDR2 is SYDVKM. This CDR3 is 16 amino acids long. The trim removed 2 bases at V and 6 bases at J, leaving 11 bases unmatched. CDR3 sequence (DNA): TGTGCCAGCAGTTTAGGTGGGACAGGATTTCCCGATGGCTACACCTTC. It encodes CASSLGGTGFPDGYTF.

The chain combines TRBV5-8 with TRBJ1-1; 12 positions match TRBD1. This CDR3 region has 16 residues. Trimming took 2 bases from V and 6 from J; bases not matched to a gene: 8. Germline loops: CDR1 SGHTS, CDR2 YDEGEE. CDR3: CASSFTGTGGRPEAFF. The CDR3 DNA follows: TGTGCCAGCAGCTTCACCGGGACAGGGGGCAGGCCTGAAGCTTTCTTT.